Presented here are 2 T cell receptor beta chains from one specimen sequenced in a study of blood T cell repertoires in COVID-19. The method was immunoSEQ multiplex PCR; TCRdb's version includes in-frame clones alone and lacks a portion of them. This table holds some 220,000 clones, 84% found once. Sequencing used peripheral blood. These receptors were obtained from a man aged 50 or older with acute or convalescent COVID-19.

Of note for this clone: With a much larger clone just one base away, this may be a read error. The genes are TRBV7-9 and TRBJ2-3; D remains ambiguous. Germline V gives CDR1 SEHNR, CDR2 FQNEAQ (reference sequence). This CDR3 region has 12 residues. V dropped 5 bases and J dropped 1 base, with 4 bases sitting between them. The CDR3 bases are TGTGCCAGCAGCAGCGGCACAGATACGCAGTATTTT. Translating gives CASSSGTDTQYF.

V gene TRBV9 combines with J gene TRBJ2-7; TRBD1 aligns across 10 bases. The ends lost 1 base at V and 1 base at J; junction bases unmatched: 2. CDR1 is SGDLS and CDR2 is YYNGEE in the germline V gene. This CDR3 contains 15 residues. CDR3 DNA: TGTGCCAGCAGCGTAAGGGACAGGGGATCCTACGAGCAGTACTTC. It encodes CASSVRDRGSYEQYF.